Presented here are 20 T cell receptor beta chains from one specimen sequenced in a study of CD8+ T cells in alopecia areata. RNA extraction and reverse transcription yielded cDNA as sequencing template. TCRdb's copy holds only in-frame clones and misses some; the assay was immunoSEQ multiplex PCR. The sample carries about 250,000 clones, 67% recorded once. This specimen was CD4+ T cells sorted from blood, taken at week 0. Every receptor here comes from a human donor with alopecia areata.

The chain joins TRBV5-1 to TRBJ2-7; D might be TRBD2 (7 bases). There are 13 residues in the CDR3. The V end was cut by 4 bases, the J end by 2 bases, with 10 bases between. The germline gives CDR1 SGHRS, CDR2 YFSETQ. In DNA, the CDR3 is TGCGCCAGCAGCCCCGGGGGGCCCTACGAGCAGTACTTC. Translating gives CASSPGGPYEQYF.

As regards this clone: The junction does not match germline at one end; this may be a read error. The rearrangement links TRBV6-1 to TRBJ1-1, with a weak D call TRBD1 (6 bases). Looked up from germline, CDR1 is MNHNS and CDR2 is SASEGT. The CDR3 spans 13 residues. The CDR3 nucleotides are TGTGCCAGCAGTACTCTAGGGGACACTGAAGCTTTCTTC. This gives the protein CASSTLGDTEAFF.

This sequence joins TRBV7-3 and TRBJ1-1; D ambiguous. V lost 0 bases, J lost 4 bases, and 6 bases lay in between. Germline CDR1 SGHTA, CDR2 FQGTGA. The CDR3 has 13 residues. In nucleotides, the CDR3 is TGTGCCAGCAGCTTAACGTGGGGCACTGAAGCTTTCTTT. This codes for CASSLTWGTEAFF.

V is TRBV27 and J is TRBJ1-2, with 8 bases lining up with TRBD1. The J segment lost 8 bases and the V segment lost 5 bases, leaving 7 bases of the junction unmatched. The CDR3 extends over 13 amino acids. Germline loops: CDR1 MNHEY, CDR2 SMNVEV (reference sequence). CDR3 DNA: TGTGCCAGCAGTATTGGACAGGGAGGCGGCTACACCTTC. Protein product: CASSIGQGGGYTF.

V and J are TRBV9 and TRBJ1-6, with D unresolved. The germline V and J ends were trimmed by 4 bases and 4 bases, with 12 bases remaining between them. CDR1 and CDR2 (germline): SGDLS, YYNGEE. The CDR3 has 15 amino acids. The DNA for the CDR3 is TGTGCCAGCAGCCGTGATGTGGGGTATAATTCACCCCTCCACTTT. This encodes CASSRDVGYNSPLHF.

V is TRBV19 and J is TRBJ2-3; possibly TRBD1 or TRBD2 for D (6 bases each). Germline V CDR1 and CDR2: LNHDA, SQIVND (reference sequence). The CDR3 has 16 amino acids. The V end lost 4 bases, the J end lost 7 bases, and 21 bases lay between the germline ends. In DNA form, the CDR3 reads TGTGCCAGTAGTAGCCCCCCGGGGGCTGGCATGCATACGCAGTATTTT. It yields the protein CASSSPPGAGMHTQYF. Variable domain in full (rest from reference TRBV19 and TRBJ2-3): DGGITQSPKYLFRKEGQNVTLSCEQNLNHDAMYWYRQDPGQGLRLIYYSQIVNDFQKGDIAEGYSVSREKKESFPLTVTSAQKNPTAFYLCASSSPPGAGMHTQYFGPGTRLTVL.

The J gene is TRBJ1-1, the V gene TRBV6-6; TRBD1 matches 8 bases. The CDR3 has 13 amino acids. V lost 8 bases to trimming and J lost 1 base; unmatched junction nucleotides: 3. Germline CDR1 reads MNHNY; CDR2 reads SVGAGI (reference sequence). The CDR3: CASGQGQNTEAFF. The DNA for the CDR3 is TGTGCCAGCGGACAGGGCCAGAACACTGAAGCTTTCTTT.

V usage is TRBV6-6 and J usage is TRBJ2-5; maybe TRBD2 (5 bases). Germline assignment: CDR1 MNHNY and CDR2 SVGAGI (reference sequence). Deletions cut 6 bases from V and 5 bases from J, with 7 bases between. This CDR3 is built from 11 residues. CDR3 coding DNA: TGTGCCAGCAGGGAGCGGGAGACCCAGTACTTC. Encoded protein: CASRERETQYF.

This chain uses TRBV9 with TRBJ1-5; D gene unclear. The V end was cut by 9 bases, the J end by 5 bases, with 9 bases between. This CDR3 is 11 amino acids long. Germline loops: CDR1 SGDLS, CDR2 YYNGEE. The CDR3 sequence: CATGGYQPQHF. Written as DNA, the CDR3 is TGTGCCACCGGCGGCTATCAGCCCCAGCATTTT.

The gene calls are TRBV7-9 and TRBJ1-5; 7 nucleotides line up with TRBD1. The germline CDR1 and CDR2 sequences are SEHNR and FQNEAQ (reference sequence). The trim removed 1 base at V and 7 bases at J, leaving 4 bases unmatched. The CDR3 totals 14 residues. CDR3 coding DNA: TGTGCCAGCAGCTTAGGAGGGGGCGGACAGCCCCAGCATTTT. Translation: CASSLGGGGQPQHF.

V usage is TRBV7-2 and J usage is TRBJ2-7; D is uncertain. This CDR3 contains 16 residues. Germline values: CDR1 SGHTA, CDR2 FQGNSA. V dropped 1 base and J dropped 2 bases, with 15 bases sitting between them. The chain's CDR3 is CASSLGGVGPPYEQYF. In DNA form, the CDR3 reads TGTGCCAGCAGCTTAGGCGGCGTGGGTCCCCCCTACGAGCAGTACTTC.

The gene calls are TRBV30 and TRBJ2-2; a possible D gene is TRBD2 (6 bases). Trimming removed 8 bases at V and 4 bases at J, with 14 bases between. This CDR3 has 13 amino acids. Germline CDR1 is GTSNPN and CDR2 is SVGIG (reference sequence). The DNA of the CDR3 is TGTGCCGGGCGGGGTTCTGGCACCGGGGAGCTGTTTTTT. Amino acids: CAGRGSGTGELFF.

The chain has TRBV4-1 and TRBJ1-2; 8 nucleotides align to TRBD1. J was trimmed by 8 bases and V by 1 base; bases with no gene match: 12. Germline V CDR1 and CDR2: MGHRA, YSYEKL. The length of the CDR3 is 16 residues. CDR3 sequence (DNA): TGCGCCAGCAGCCAAGTGGTCCCCTCGACAGGGGCGGGCTACACCTTC. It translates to CASSQVVPSTGAGYTF.

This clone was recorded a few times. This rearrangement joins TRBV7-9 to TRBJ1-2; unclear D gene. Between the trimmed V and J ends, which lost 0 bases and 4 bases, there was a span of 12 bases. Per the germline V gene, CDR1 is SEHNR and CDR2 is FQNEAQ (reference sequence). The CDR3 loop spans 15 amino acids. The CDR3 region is CASSLAARQSYGYTF. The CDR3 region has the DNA TGTGCCAGCAGCTTAGCCGCCCGCCAGTCCTATGGCTACACCTTC. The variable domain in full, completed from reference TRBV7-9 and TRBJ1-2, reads DTGVSQNPRHKITKRGQNVTFRCDPISEHNRLYWYRQTLGQGPEFLTYFQNEAQLEKSRLLSDRFSAERPKGSFSTLEIQRTEQGDSAMYLCASSLAARQSYGYTFGSGTRLTVV.

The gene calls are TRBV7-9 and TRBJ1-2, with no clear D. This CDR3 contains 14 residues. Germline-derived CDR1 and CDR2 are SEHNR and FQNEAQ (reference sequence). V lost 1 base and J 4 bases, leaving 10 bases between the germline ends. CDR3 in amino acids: CASSLDPDVYGYTF. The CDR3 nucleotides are TGTGCCAGCAGCTTAGATCCGGACGTCTATGGCTACACCTTC.

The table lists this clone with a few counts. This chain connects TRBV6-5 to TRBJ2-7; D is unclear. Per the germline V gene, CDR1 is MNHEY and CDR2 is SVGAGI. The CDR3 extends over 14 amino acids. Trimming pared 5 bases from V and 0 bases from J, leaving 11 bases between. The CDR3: CASSGDPSSYEQYF. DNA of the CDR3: TGTGCCAGCAGTGGGGATCCCAGCTCCTACGAGCAGTACTTC.

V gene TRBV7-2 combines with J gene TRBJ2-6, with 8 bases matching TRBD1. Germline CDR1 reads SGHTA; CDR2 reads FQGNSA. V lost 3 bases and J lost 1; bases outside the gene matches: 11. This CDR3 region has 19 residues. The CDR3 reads CASSFRLRTGRSGANVLTF. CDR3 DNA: TGTGCCAGCAGCTTCCGATTGAGGACAGGGAGGTCTGGGGCCAACGTCCTGACTTTC.

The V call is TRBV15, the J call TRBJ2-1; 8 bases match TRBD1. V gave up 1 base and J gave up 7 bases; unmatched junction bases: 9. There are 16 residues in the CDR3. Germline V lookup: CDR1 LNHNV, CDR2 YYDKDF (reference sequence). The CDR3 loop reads CATSRAGHYRGNEQFF. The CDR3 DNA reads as TGTGCCACCAGCAGAGCGGGGCACTACAGGGGGAATGAGCAGTTCTTC.

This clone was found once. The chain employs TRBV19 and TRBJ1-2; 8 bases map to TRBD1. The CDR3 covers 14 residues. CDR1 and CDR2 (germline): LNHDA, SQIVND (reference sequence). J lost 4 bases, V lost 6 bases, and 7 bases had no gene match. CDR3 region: CASRMEQGAYGYTF. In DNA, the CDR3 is TGTGCCAGTAGGATGGAGCAGGGGGCCTATGGCTACACCTTC.

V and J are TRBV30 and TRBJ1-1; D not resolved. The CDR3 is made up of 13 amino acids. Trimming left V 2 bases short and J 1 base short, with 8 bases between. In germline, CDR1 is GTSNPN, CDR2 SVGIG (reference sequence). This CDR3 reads CAWSPRRNTEAFF. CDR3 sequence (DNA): TGTGCCTGGAGTCCCAGGAGGAACACTGAAGCTTTCTTT.